Each of the 8 T cell receptor beta chains below was sequenced from the same sample in a study of shared clonotypes between healthy human individuals. Sequencing was performed with immunoSEQ multiplex PCR; in TCRdb, only in-frame clones are kept and a portion is missing. Of millions of clones in the sample, over 85% were seen once. Source material: naive CD4+ T cells from PBMCs. Subset indicated: CD45RA+ positively selected. These receptors all stem from a man younger than 35 in good health. Some clones in this sample may be carry-over from other donors' samples.

This sequence joins TRBV4-3 and TRBJ1-2, with 7 nucleotides matching TRBD1. Germline V CDR1 and CDR2: LGHNA, YSLEER. Trimming removed 2 bases from V and 2 bases from J; junction bases left unmatched: 8. The CDR3 extends over 16 amino acids. The CDR3 DNA is TGCGCCAGCAGCCAACGCTCCGGGACAGCAAACTATGGCTACACCTTC. Translation: CASSQRSGTANYGYTF.

V gene TRBV4-2 combines with J gene TRBJ2-1; 11 nucleotides align to TRBD2. The CDR3 spans 15 residues. The V segment lost 4 bases and the J segment 10 bases; nucleotides outside the gene matches: 9. Germline CDR1 and CDR2: LGHNA and YNFKEQ. The CDR3 DNA sequence: TGTGCCAGCAGCCCTCGACTAGCGGGGAGCGGGGAGCAGTTCTTC. Translation: CASSPRLAGSGEQFF.

This clone was detected only once. Other DNA sequences in the same sample also yield this CDR3. V is TRBV28 and J is TRBJ2-5; D is uncertain. The V and J ends lost 5 bases and 5 bases respectively, with 3 bases between them. Germline lookup yields CDR1 MDHEN and CDR2 SYDVKM. The CDR3 loop spans 10 amino acids. The CDR3 DNA sequence: TGTGCCAGCAGTAGGGAGACCCAGTACTTC. It translates to CASSRETQYF.

This chain links TRBV10-1 with TRBJ2-6, with D hard to call. V dropped 5 bases and J dropped 0 bases, with 2 bases sitting between them. Germline CDR1 reads WNHNN; CDR2 reads SYGVQD (reference sequence). This CDR3 has 13 residues. CDR3 DNA: TGCGCCAGCAGTAACTCTGGGGCCAACGTCCTGACTTTC. This translates into CASSNSGANVLTF.

J is TRBJ1-2 and V is TRBV13; D is unresolved. The CDR3 consists of 15 residues. Germline V gives CDR1 PRHDT, CDR2 FYEKMQ (reference sequence). The V end lost 2 bases, the J end lost 4 bases, and 14 bases lay between the germline ends. The CDR3 loop reads CASSLHTISFYGYTF. Here the CDR3 DNA reads TGTGCCAGCAGCTTACACACAATCTCTTTCTATGGCTACACCTTC.

The gene calls are TRBV6-5 and TRBJ2-5, with TRBD1 as a possible D gene (5 bases). The V and J ends lost 1 base and 7 bases respectively, with 10 bases between them. The germline CDR1 and CDR2 sequences are MNHEY and SVGAGI. The CDR3 sequence is 13 residues long. The chain's CDR3 is CASSYYRDRTQYF. CDR3 nucleotides: TGTGCCAGCAGTTACTACCGAGACAGGACCCAGTACTTC.

About this clone itself: At one of its ends the junction is not consistent with the germline gene, which may arise from a read error. The chain recombines TRBV10-3 with TRBJ2-2, with 8 bases aligning to TRBD1. The CDR3 has 15 amino acids. Germline V gives CDR1 ENHRY, CDR2 SYGVKD. The CDR3, as DNA: TGTGCCATCAGTGAAAGCAGGGGGCGTCCCGGGGAGCTGTCTTTT. This gives the protein CAISESRGRPGELSF.

This rearrangement joins TRBV28 to TRBJ2-3; 9 positions agree with TRBD1. Germline CDR1 and CDR2: MDHEN and SYDVKM. This CDR3 contains 15 residues. V lost 3 bases and J lost 3; bases outside the gene matches: 4. CDR3 sequence: CASSLGQGRTDTQYF. CDR3 bases: TGTGCCAGCAGTTTGGGACAGGGTCGAACAGATACGCAGTATTTT.